This T cell receptor (beta chain) was obtained from a study of blood T cell repertoires in COVID-19. Germline-derived CDR1 and CDR2 are LNHNV and YYDKDF (reference sequence). The CDR3 runs to 15 residues. The V segment lost 3 bases and the J segment 0 bases; nucleotides outside the gene matches: 5. Original methodology: Estimated nucleated cell counts came from reference gene primer amplification. Profiling relied on immunoSEQ multiplex PCR, and the TCRdb table lists in-frame clones only, not all of them. V and J calls and clone size are as listed in that table; D and trimming were resolved from the DNA. Of 300,000 to 400,000 clones listed, roughly 91% were seen once; the top ten hold more than 0.95%.

Sequencing was performed on PBMCs or T cells enriched from blood (not recorded which). The sequence was collected from a woman between 18 and 29 years old who had recovered from COVID-19. V is TRBV15 and J is TRBJ2-7, with TRBD1 identical over 7 bases. In DNA form, the CDR3 reads TGTGCCACCAGCAGGTCCGGGACAGCCTCCTACGAGCAGTACTTC. Protein sequence: CATSRSGTASYEQYF. The complete variable domain, with remaining parts taken from reference TRBV15 and TRBJ2-7, reads DAMVIQNPRYQVTQFGKPVTLSCSQTLNHNVMYWYQQKSSQAPKLLFHYYDKDFNNEADTPDNFQSRRPNTSFCFLDIRSPGLGDTAMYLCATSRSGTASYEQYFGPGTRLTVT.